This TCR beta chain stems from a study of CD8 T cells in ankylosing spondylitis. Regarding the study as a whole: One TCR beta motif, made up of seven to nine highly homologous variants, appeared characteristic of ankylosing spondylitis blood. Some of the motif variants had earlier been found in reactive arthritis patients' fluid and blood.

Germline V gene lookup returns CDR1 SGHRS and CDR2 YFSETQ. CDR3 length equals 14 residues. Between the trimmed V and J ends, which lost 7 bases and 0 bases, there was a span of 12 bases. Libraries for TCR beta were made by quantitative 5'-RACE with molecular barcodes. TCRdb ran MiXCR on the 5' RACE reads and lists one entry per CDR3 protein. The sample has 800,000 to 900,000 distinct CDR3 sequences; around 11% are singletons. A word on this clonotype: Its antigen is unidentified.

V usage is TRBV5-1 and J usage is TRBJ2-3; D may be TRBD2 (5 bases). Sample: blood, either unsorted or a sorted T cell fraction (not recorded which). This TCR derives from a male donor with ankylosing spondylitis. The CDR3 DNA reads TGCGCCAGCGCGGCCGGCGGGAGCACAGATACGCAGTATTTT. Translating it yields CASAAGGSTDTQYF.